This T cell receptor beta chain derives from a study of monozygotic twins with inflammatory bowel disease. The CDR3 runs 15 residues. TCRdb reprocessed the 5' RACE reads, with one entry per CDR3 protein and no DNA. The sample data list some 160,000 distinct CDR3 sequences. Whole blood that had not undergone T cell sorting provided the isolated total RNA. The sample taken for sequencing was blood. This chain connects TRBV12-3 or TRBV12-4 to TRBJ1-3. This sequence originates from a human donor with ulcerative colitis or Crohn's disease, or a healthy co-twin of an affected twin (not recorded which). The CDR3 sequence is CASNPLRVYSDTIYF.